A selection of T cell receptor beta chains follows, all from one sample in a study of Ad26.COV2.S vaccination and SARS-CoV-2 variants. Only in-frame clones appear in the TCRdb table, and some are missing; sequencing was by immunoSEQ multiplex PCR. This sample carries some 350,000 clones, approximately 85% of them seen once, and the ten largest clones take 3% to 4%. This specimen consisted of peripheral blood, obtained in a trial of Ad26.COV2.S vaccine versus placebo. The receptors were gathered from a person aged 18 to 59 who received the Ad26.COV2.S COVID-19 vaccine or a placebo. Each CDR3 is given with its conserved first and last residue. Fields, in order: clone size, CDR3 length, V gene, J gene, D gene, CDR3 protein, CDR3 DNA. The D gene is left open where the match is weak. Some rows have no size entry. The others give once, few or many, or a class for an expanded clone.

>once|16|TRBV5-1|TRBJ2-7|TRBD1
CASSSADRGSSYEQYF
TGCGCCAGCAGCAGCGCTGACAGGGGGAGCTCCTACGAGCAGTACTTC
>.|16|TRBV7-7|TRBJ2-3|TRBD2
CASSSGLAGGPDTQYF
TGTGCCAGCAGCTCGGGACTAGCGGGAGGACCAGATACGCAGTATTTT
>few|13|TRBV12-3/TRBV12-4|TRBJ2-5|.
CASSVRSQETQYF
TGTGCCAGCAGTGTCAGGAGTCAAGAGACCCAGTACTTC
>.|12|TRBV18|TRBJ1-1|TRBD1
CASSSRTGEAFF
TGTGCCAGCTCATCCCGGACAGGTGAAGCTTTCTTT
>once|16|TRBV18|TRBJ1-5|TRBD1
CASSPPGQGGNQPQHF
TGTGCCAGCTCACCACCGGGACAGGGCGGCAATCAGCCCCAGCATTTT
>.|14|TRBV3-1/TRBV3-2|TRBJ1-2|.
CASSQDPRVYGYTF
TGTGCCAGCAGCCAAGACCCCAGGGTTTATGGCTACACCTTC
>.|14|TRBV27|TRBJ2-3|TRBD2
CASTRGRGGDTQYF
TGTGCCAGCACCAGGGGACGGGGGGGAGATACGCAGTATTTT
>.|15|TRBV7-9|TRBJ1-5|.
CASSLWAGRDQPQHF
TGTGCCAGCAGCTTATGGGCAGGGCGGGATCAGCCCCAGCATTTT
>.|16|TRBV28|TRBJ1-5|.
CASSSQSPSVNQPQHF
TGTGCCAGCAGTTCACAGAGTCCCTCCGTTAACCAGCCCCAGCATTTT
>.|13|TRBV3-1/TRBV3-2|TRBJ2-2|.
CASSGSLPGELFF
TGTGCCAGCAGCGGATCGCTACCCGGGGAGCTGTTTTTT
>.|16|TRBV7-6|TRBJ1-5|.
CASSLGAGAGNQPQHF
TGTGCCAGCAGCTTAGGGGCCGGGGCCGGCAATCAGCCCCAGCATTTT
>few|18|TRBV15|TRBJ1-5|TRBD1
CATSTWGQGAGSNQPQHF
TGTGCCACCAGCACATGGGGACAGGGGGCAGGTAGCAATCAGCCCCAGCATTTT
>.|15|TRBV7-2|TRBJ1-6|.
CASSLVAGVGSPLHF
TGTGCCAGCAGCTTAGTGGCAGGGGTCGGGTCACCCCTCCACTTT
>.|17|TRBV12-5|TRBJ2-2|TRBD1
CASGLPTGLDFPGELFF
TGTGCTAGTGGTTTGCCGACAGGGCTCGACTTTCCCGGGGAGCTGTTTTTT
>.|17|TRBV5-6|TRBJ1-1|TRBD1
CASSFGTGGVPSTEAFF
TGTGCCAGCAGCTTCGGGACAGGGGGCGTCCCGTCAACTGAAGCTTTCTTT
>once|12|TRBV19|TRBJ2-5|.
CASSIIPRRAYF
TGTGCCAGTAGTATAATCCCCCGACGCGCGTACTTC
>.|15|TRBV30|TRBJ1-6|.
CAWTTWTEYNSPLHF
TGTGCCTGGACCACCTGGACAGAGTATAATTCACCCCTCCACTTT
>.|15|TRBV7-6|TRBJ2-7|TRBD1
CASSFAGTGTPEQYF
TGTGCCAGCAGCTTTGCCGGGACAGGAACCCCCGAGCAGTACTTC
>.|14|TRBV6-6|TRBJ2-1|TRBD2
CASSRTSLFNEQFF
TGTGCCAGCAGCCGGACTAGTTTATTTAATGAGCAGTTCTTC
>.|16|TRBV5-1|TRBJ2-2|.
CASSFVVRPNTGELFF
TGCGCCAGCAGCTTCGTCGTAAGACCGAACACCGGGGAGCTGTTTTTT
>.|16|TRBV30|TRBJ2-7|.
CAWSSRGRDLSYEQYF
TGTGCCTGGAGTTCCCGCGGGCGGGACCTCTCCTACGAGCAGTACTTC
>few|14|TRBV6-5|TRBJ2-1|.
CASSSFRGDNEQFF
TGTGCCAGCAGTTCGTTTAGGGGGGACAATGAGCAGTTCTTC
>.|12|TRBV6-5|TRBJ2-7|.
CASSRDRYEQYF
TGTGCCAGCAGTAGGGACCGATACGAGCAGTACTTC
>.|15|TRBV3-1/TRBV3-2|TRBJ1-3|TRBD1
CASSQGQASVNTIYF
TGTGCCAGCAGCCAGGGACAGGCCTCTGTGAACACCATATATTTT
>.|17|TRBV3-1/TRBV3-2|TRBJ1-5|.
CASSQGSGTQSNQPQHF
TGTGCCAGCAGCCAAGGCTCCGGGACGCAGAGCAATCAGCCCCAGCATTTT
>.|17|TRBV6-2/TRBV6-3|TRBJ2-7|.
CASSPRGELGTRDEQYF
TGTGCCAGCAGCCCTAGGGGAGAACTGGGAACTCGGGACGAGCAGTACTTC
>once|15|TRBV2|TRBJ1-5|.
CASSSPWGGNQPQHF
TGTGCCAGCAGTAGCCCTTGGGGGGGGAATCAGCCCCAGCATTTT
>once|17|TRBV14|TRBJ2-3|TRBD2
CASSQDRGGRPSDTQYF
TGTGCCAGCAGCCAAGACCGGGGGGGCCGTCCGTCAGATACGCAGTATTTT
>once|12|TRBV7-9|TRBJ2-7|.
CASSLNLYEQYF
TGTGCCAGCAGCTTAAACTTATACGAGCAGTACTTC
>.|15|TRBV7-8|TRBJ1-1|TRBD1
CASSSGQGPNTEAFF
TGTGCCAGCAGCTCGGGACAGGGACCAAACACTGAAGCTTTCTTT